This entry is about one TCR beta chain. The sample comes from a study of blood T cell repertoires in COVID-19. Study-level background: Sites in the United States, Italy and Spain provided acute and convalescent COVID-19 samples.

The CDR3 is 15 residues long. After removal of 3 bases from V and 5 bases from J, the junction contained 6 bases not matched to a gene. The germline CDR1 and CDR2 sequences are SGHRS and YFSETQ. Cohorts were based on clinical histories the participants reported. Donors in Cohort 3 counted as recovered after two negative PCRs, clearance, or symptom resolution. Original analysis: Cell counts per sample came from amplifying reference gene primers. Assay: immunoSEQ multiplex PCR; the TCRdb copy retains only in-frame clones and omits some. That table is the source of V, J and clone size, and D and trimming were worked out from the DNA. Among about 330,000 clones listed, about 90% were seen once.

This clonotype was obtained from a man aged 30-40 years who had recovered from COVID-19. The chain uses TRBV5-1 and TRBJ2-5; TRBD2 aligns across 11 bases. Sequenced input: PBMCs or T cells enriched from blood (not recorded which). The CDR3 spells CASSWGTSGSETQYF. CDR3 in DNA: TGCGCCAGCAGCTGGGGGACTAGCGGTTCGGAGACCCAGTACTTC. Using reference TRBV5-1 and TRBJ2-5 for the parts outside the CDR3, the full variable domain is KAGVTQTPRYLIKTRGQQVTLSCSPISGHRSVSWYQQTPGQGLQFLFEYFSETQRNKGNFPGRFSGRQFSNSRSEMNVSTLELGDSALYLCASSWGTSGSETQYFGPGTRLLVL.